Described below is a single T cell receptor (beta chain) sequence and its context. Antigen unknown. These data come from a study of beta chain features in type 1 diabetes. Study-wide points: Fewer insertions but more deletions were seen at VDJ junctions in type 1 diabetes patients.

Trimming at V came to 0 bases and at J to 5 bases, leaving 4 bases not matched to a gene. CDR3 length equals 14 residues. Germline V gene sequence: CDR1 GTSNPN, CDR2 SVGIG (reference sequence). Sequencing targeted expressed TCRB transcripts, as all isolated RNA had been reverse transcribed. TCRdb's table, derived via immunoSEQ multiplex PCR, lists solely in-frame clones and lacks some. The sample has under 400,000 clones, less than 20% seen once. The gene calls are TRBV30 and TRBJ2-7, with TRBD2 matching over 10 bases. The TCR was taken from a woman between 18 and 30 years old in good health. The sequenced material came from naive CD4+ T cells from blood. CDR3 bases: TGTGCCTGGAGTGTTAGCGGGAGGTACAACGAGCAGTACTTC. Its translation is CAWSVSGRYNEQYF.